This T cell receptor beta chain was sequenced for a study of response to subunit inactivated influenza vaccine. Germline CDR1 is SEHNR and CDR2 is FQNEAQ (reference sequence). The V gene lost 6 bases and the J gene lost 0 bases, with 11 bases spanning the gap. This CDR3 spans 14 amino acids. TCRdb processed the RT-PCR reads anew with MiXCR; each CDR3 protein has one entry. The sample contains around 570,000 distinct CDR3 sequences, around 11% of which appear only once. This clonotype was recorded at least ten times. The data also belong to a second study, concerning T cells expressing NK-cell markers. From that study: The cDNA for TCR beta came from 5'RACE template switching with UMIs. Several donors had dominant NKG2C+ clonotypes that comprised roughly 1.0-7.0% of their CD8+ T cells.

Material: PBMCs from blood, obtained on the day of vaccination. The V call is TRBV7-9, the J call TRBJ1-1; the D is unclear. The sequence came from a man in his fifties who received an inactivated influenza vaccine. The CDR3 DNA follows: TGTGCCAGCAGTAAAAGTATGTTGAACACTGAAGCTTTCTTT. Translation gives CASSKSMLNTEAFF.